The 20 T cell receptor beta chains listed next were all sequenced from one sample in a study of molecular identifiers for immune sequencing clone quantification (dated by TCRdb to between 2018 and 2020). The library relied on PCR. This sample was sequenced with a NextSeq 500. TCRdb reworked the public reads: Q25 trimming with fastp, MiXCR clone assembly, productive beta chains retained. Rows merge per CDR3 protein into single entries with the most common DNA and genes. In this sample the table shows around 94,000 distinct CDR3 sequences, about 35% of which occur a single time. Clones ranked in the top ten supply about a tenth of the sample. Sequencing was performed on naive CD8+ T cells from blood, with Jurkat cell RNA spiked in. What this sample's cell subset or site label stands for: FACS-sorted CD8+CD4-CCR7+CD45RA+ naive T cells. The receptors derive from a human donor in good health. Some libraries in this study had Jurkat cell RNA spiked in.

The CDR3 here is CSASHRDSDETQYF. The CDR3 bases are TGCAGTGCTAGCCACCGGGACAGCGACGAGACCCAGTACTTC. This chain links TRBV20-1 with TRBJ2-5; 7 nucleotides agree with TRBD1. The germline V gene encodes CDR1 DFQATT and CDR2 SNEGSKA (reference sequence). This CDR3 spans 14 amino acids. V trimming: 3 bases; J trimming: 5 bases; junction bases outside the gene matches: 9.

This clonotype was seen at least ten times. The chain recombines TRBV7-2 with TRBJ2-7; 13 positions agree with TRBD2. The CDR3 contains 16 residues. V trimming: 1 base; J trimming: 4 bases; junction bases outside the gene matches: 4. The germline V gene encodes CDR1 SGHTA and CDR2 FQGNSA. The CDR3 here is CASSLGTSGSKYEQYF. The CDR3, as DNA: TGTGCCAGCAGCTTAGGGACTAGCGGGAGTAAGTACGAGCAGTACTTC.

This clonotype was seen a few times. This rearrangement joins TRBV27 to TRBJ2-3; 9 bases map to TRBD2. V shed 5 bases and J 0 bases; nucleotides not matched to a gene: 6. Germline lookup yields CDR1 MNHEY and CDR2 SMNVEV (reference sequence). The CDR3 contains 16 residues. DNA of the CDR3: TGTGCCAGCAGTGAACTACTAGCGGGCAGCACAGATACGCAGTATTTT. It specifies CASSELLAGSTDTQYF.

V is TRBV27 and J is TRBJ2-3; no definite D call. The V and J ends lost 8 bases and 5 bases respectively, with 8 bases between them. Germline values: CDR1 MNHEY, CDR2 SMNVEV (reference sequence). The CDR3 is 11 residues long. Here the CDR3 reads CASARGDTQYF. In DNA, the CDR3 is TGTGCCAGCGCCCGTGGAGATACGCAGTATTTT.

Only a few counts were recorded for this clonotype. This rearrangement joins TRBV6-1 to TRBJ1-5, with no clear D. Germline loops: CDR1 MNHNS, CDR2 SASEGT. CDR3 size: 15 residues. Trimming took off 2 bases at V and 1 base at J, with 9 bases between the two ends. The CDR3 nucleotides read TGTGCCAGCAGTGAACCTCCTGCGAGCAATCAGCCCCAGCATTTT. Translated: CASSEPPASNQPQHF.

This clonotype was seen repeatedly, ten times or more. This chain uses TRBV7-9 with TRBJ2-3; TRBD2 matches 8 bases. Germline lookup yields CDR1 SEHNR and CDR2 FQNEAQ (reference sequence). This CDR3 contains 17 residues. The junction had 10 bases not matched to a gene; V was cut back by 3 bases and J by 2 bases. The CDR3 coding sequence is TGTGCCAGCAGCTTTAAACCGGGACTAGGCTTCACAGATACGCAGTATTTT. Its translation: CASSFKPGLGFTDTQYF.

This clonotype was recorded at least ten times. The gene calls are TRBV24-1 and TRBJ2-3; unclear D gene. Trimming cost V 3 bases and J 3 bases, with 3 bases left between them. The CDR3 is 12 amino acids. CDR1 and CDR2 (germline): KGHDR, SFDVKD. The CDR3, as DNA: TGTGCCACCAGTGATAATACAGATACGCAGTATTTT. Translation: CATSDNTDTQYF.

The J gene is TRBJ2-7, the V gene TRBV4-3; D possibly uses TRBD1 or TRBD2 (5 bases each). The germline CDR1 and CDR2 sequences are LGHNA and YSLEER. The CDR3 loop spans 13 amino acids. With 1 base removed from V and 7 bases from J, the gap between germline ends came to 11 bases. The DNA for the CDR3 is TGCGCCAGCAGCCAAGTTCCAGGGAGAGAGCAGTACTTC. Its translation is CASSQVPGREQYF.

As concerns this clonotype: An end of the junction differs from the germline gene, which may be a read error. The rearrangement uses TRBV5-6 and TRBJ2-7; weak D call: TRBD1 (6 bases). There are 14 residues in the CDR3. The germline CDR1 and CDR2 sequences are SGHDT and YYEEEE. CDR3 amino acids: CACSLAGDLSEQYF. The DNA of the CDR3 is TGTGCCTGCAGCTTGGCAGGGGATCTGTCCGAGCAGTACTTC.

This clonotype was detected ten times or more. The J gene is TRBJ2-5, the V gene TRBV28; D ambiguous. CDR3 length: 16 amino acids. Germline V lookup: CDR1 MDHEN, CDR2 SYDVKM. V was cut by 2 bases and J by 5 bases, with 18 bases left in between. The CDR3 nucleotides are TGTGCCAGCAGTTTAGTCCCCATTCTCGTGGCCGAGACCCAGTACTTC. Protein sequence: CASSLVPILVAETQYF.

The CDR3 spells CASSSTRVAGIMDTQYF. The CDR3 nucleotides read TGTGCCAGCAGTTCAACACGGGTAGCGGGAATTATGGATACGCAGTATTTT. The chain recombines TRBV7-9 with TRBJ2-3, with 8 nucleotides matching TRBD2. Germline CDR1 and CDR2: SEHNR and FQNEAQ (reference sequence). The CDR3 covers 17 residues. V lost 6 bases, J lost 6 bases, and 17 bases stayed unmatched. Filled out from reference TRBV7-9 and TRBJ2-3, the complete variable domain reads DTGVSQNPRHKITKRGQNVTFRCDPISEHNRLYWYRQTLGQGPEFLTYFQNEAQLEKSRLLSDRFSAERPKGSFSTLEIQRTEQGDSAMYLCASSSTRVAGIMDTQYFGPGTRLTVL.

This clonotype was seen more than once but under ten times. V and J are TRBV12-3 or TRBV12-4 and TRBJ2-1; tentatively, D is TRBD1 or TRBD2 (6 bases each). V lost 6 bases to trimming and J lost 6 bases, with 27 bases between them. The CDR3 totals 18 residues. The CDR3 sequence: CASSLVHGGTTTANEQFF. CDR3 in DNA: TGTGCCAGCAGCCTGGTGCACGGAGGGACAACGACAGCCAATGAGCAGTTCTTC.

Details on this clonotype: This may be a read error: a much more frequent sequence differs by one nucleotide. The V gene is TRBV12-3 or TRBV12-4, the J gene TRBJ2-3, with TRBD2 as a possible D gene (5 bases). This CDR3 has 14 amino acids. V lost 0 bases and J lost 8, with 12 bases in between. The CDR3 protein is CASSLASAGGTQYF. CDR3 DNA: TGTGCCAGCAGTTTAGCTAGCGCAGGAGGTACGCAGTATTTT.

Concerning this clonotype itself: At one end, the junction sequence differs from germline, possibly due to a read error. The chain joins TRBV20-1 to TRBJ1-2; the D is unclear. Germline CDR1 and CDR2: DFQATT and SNEGSKA (reference sequence). The CDR3 is made up of 12 amino acids. This CDR3 is CSASKANHGYTF. For the CDR3, the DNA is TGCAGTGCTAGTAAGGCTAACCATGGCTACACCTTC.

This clonotype was counted at least ten times. V and J are TRBV19 and TRBJ2-7; either TRBD1 or TRBD2 may supply D (5 bases each). This CDR3 has 15 residues. Deletions cut 8 bases from V and 0 bases from J, with 17 bases between. Germline V gene lookup returns CDR1 LNHDA and CDR2 SQIVND (reference sequence). CDR3 residues: CASAPWDGDSYEQYF. CDR3 sequence (DNA): TGTGCCAGTGCCCCGTGGGACGGCGACTCCTACGAGCAGTACTTC. Full variable domain (missing parts from reference TRBV19 and TRBJ2-7): DGGITQSPKYLFRKEGQNVTLSCEQNLNHDAMYWYRQDPGQGLRLIYYSQIVNDFQKGDIAEGYSVSREKKESFPLTVTSAQKNPTAFYLCASAPWDGDSYEQYFGPGTRLTVT.

This clonotype was picked up many times. The chain joins TRBV7-6 to TRBJ2-7; 8 bases map to TRBD2. Germline loops: CDR1 SGHVS, CDR2 FNYEAQ. V lost 5 bases, J lost 6 bases, and 6 bases stayed unmatched. The CDR3 is 13 residues long. CDR3 in amino acids: CASSRGLVSEQYF. CDR3 DNA sequence: TGTGCCAGCAGCAGGGGACTAGTCTCCGAGCAGTACTTC.

V is TRBV29-1 and J is TRBJ2-1; D gene uncertain. CDR3 size: 14 residues. Trimming pared 1 base from V and 8 bases from J, leaving 15 bases between. The V gene's germline CDR1 is SQVTM and CDR2 ANQGSEA. CDR3 DNA: TGCAGCGTTGAAGGTCGTGGGGTGGGCGATGAGCAGTTCTTC. Translated: CSVEGRGVGDEQFF.

This clonotype was detected many times. This chain uses TRBV7-9 with TRBJ1-5; D remains unclear. This CDR3 spans 13 amino acids. Germline CDR1 and CDR2: SEHNR and FQNEAQ (reference sequence). Trimming shortened V by 5 bases and J by 4 bases, and 9 bases separated the two germline ends. The CDR3 nucleotides are TGTGCCAGCAGCAAGGCAGAGAATCAGCCCCAGCATTTT. Its translation is CASSKAENQPQHF.

DNA for the CDR3: TGTGCCAGCAGCCTCATACGGGAGGGCCTCGCAGATACGCAGTATTTT. The encoded protein is CASSLIREGLADTQYF. The genes are TRBV14 and TRBJ2-3, with TRBD2 identical over 8 bases. CDR1 and CDR2 from the germline V gene are SGHDN and FVKESK. V shed 4 bases and J 4 bases; nucleotides not matched to a gene: 10. This CDR3 has 16 residues.

The chain carries TRBV28 and TRBJ2-3; the match to TRBD2 covers 8 bases. J was trimmed by 2 bases and V by 7 bases; bases with no gene match: 11. This CDR3 has 16 residues. Germline lookup yields CDR1 MDHEN and CDR2 SYDVKM. The CDR3 is CASNLFTSGPTDTQYF. The DNA for the CDR3 is TGTGCCAGCAATTTGTTTACTAGCGGACCCACAGATACGCAGTATTTT.